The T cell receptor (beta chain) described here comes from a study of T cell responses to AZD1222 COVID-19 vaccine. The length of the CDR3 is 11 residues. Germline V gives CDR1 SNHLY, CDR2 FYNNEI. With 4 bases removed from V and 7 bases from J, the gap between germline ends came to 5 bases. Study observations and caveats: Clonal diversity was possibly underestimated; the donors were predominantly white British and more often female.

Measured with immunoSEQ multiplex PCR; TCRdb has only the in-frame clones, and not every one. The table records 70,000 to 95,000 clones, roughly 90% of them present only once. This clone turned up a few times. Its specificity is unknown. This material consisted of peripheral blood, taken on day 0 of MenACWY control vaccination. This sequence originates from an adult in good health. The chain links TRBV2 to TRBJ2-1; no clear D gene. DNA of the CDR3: TGTGCCAGCAGTGCAACAAATGAGCAGTTCTTC. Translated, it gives CASSATNEQFF.